Below, 26 T cell receptor beta chains from the same sample are listed, as sequenced in a study of OX40 agonist ivuxolimab in advanced cancers. TCRdb's copy holds only in-frame clones and misses some; the assay was immunoSEQ multiplex PCR. This sample has 55,000 to 70,000 clones, with 86% found just once. The input for sequencing was CD4+ or CD8+ T cells sorted from blood, taken in a trial of the OX40 agonist ivuxolimab. Receptor source: an adult with an advanced solid tumor such as melanoma, head and neck, liver or kidney cancer.

This chain joins TRBV5-6 and TRBJ1-1, with TRBD1 matching 7 bases. J gave up 3 bases and V 4 bases, and 6 bases lay outside the gene matches. The germline V gene encodes CDR1 SGHDT and CDR2 YYEEEE. The CDR3 covers 14 residues. The chain's CDR3 is CASSRGRLDTEAFF. The CDR3, as DNA: TGTGCCAGCAGCAGGGGGCGCTTGGACACTGAAGCTTTCTTT.

This chain uses TRBV5-1 with TRBJ2-1, with D maybe TRBD1 (6 bases). V lost 1 base to trimming and J lost 5 bases, with 10 bases between them. CDR1 and CDR2 (germline): SGHRS, YFSETQ. The length of the CDR3 is 14 residues. Written as DNA, the CDR3 is TGCGCCAGCAGCTTGCGGGACAATGACAATGAGCAGTTCTTC. Protein: CASSLRDNDNEQFF.

The CDR3 region is CASRLTGGLTGELFF. In DNA, the CDR3 is TGTGCCAGCAGGTTAACGGGAGGCCTCACCGGGGAGCTGTTTTTT. The chain employs TRBV7-9 and TRBJ2-2; the match to TRBD2 covers 7 bases. The CDR3 length is 15 residues. Per the germline V gene, CDR1 is SEHNR and CDR2 is FQNEAQ (reference sequence). V lost 6 bases to trimming and J lost 4 bases; unmatched junction nucleotides: 8.

The genes are TRBV7-6 and TRBJ1-3; a weak D match, TRBD1 (6 bases). Germline CDR1 reads SGHVS; CDR2 reads FNYEAQ. V lost 5 bases and J 0 bases, leaving 14 bases between the germline ends. The CDR3 spans 16 residues. CDR3 in amino acids: CASSGRQVDSGNTIYF. CDR3 DNA sequence: TGTGCCAGCAGCGGGCGACAGGTAGACTCTGGAAACACCATATATTTT.

The table lists this clone with a count of one. The rearrangement joins TRBV2 to TRBJ2-7, with D possibly TRBD2 on 7 matching bases. The CDR3 is 16 amino acids. Per the germline V gene, CDR1 is SNHLY and CDR2 is FYNNEI. The V end lost 3 bases, the J end lost 2 bases, and 17 bases lay between the germline ends. The CDR3 loop is CASSEGGLGRPYEQYF. DNA for the CDR3: TGTGCCAGCAGTGAGGGGGGGCTAGGGAGGCCCTACGAGCAGTACTTC. The full variable domain, rest sourced from reference TRBV2 and TRBJ2-7, is EPEVTQTPSHQVTQMGQEVILRCVPISNHLYFYWYRQILGQKVEFLVSFYNNEISEKSEIFDDQFSVERPDGSNFTLKIRSTKLEDSAMYFCASSEGGLGRPYEQYFGPGTRLTVT.

The gene calls are TRBV7-6 and TRBJ1-3; the D is unclear. Deletions cut 1 base from V and 0 bases from J, with 13 bases between. The CDR3 runs 17 residues. CDR1 SGHVS and CDR2 FNYEAQ come from the germline V gene. CDR3 sequence: CASSLEGSFSSGNTIYF. As DNA, the CDR3 is TGTGCCAGCAGCTTAGAGGGCAGCTTCAGCTCTGGAAACACCATATATTTT.

This chain connects TRBV12-5 to TRBJ2-3, with 7 positions matching TRBD2. CDR3 length: 15 amino acids. V lost 5 bases to trimming and J lost 2 bases; unmatched junction nucleotides: 7. Germline-derived CDR1 and CDR2 are LGHNT and FRNRAP. The CDR3 coding sequence is TGTGCTAGTGGTAAAAGCGGGGCCATCACAGATACGCAGTATTTT. This encodes CASGKSGAITDTQYF.

V and J are TRBV5-1 and TRBJ2-1; 7 positions match TRBD2. The CDR3 has 15 residues. V was pared by 6 bases and J by 8 bases, with 14 bases of the junction left unmatched. Germline CDR1 reads SGHRS; CDR2 reads YFSETQ. CDR3 amino acids: CASTPIRTRGDEQFF. In DNA, the CDR3 is TGCGCCAGCACCCCCATCAGGACTAGGGGCGATGAGCAGTTCTTC.

The chain is built from TRBV5-1 and TRBJ2-5; 7 bases are shared with TRBD2. The ends lost 0 bases at V and 5 bases at J; junction bases unmatched: 4. This CDR3 region has 14 residues. Germline CDR1 and CDR2: SGHRS and YFSETQ. CDR3 protein: CASSLGNSGETQYF. For the CDR3, the DNA is TGCGCCAGCAGCTTGGGGAATAGCGGGGAGACCCAGTACTTC.

The chain has TRBV29-1 and TRBJ2-1; no reliable D call. The CDR3 runs to 11 residues. Germline CDR1 and CDR2: SQVTM and ANQGSEA. The ends were cut back, 3 bases at V and 7 bases at J, with 7 bases in the middle. The CDR3 sequence is CSVDRLNEQFF. The CDR3 DNA follows: TGCAGCGTTGATAGGTTGAATGAGCAGTTCTTC.

The chain uses TRBV18 and TRBJ2-1; 7 positions match TRBD2. The germline CDR1 and CDR2 sequences are KGHSH and LQKENI. This CDR3 spans 16 amino acids. The ends lost 6 bases at V and 0 bases at J; junction bases unmatched: 8. The CDR3: CASSPIGGSSYNEQFF. DNA for the CDR3: TGTGCCAGCTCCCCCATCGGGGGGAGCTCCTACAATGAGCAGTTCTTC.

The chain couples TRBV28 to TRBJ2-1, with D perhaps TRBD2 (6 bases). The CDR3 has 16 residues. CDR1 is MDHEN and CDR2 is SYDVKM in the germline V gene. With 2 bases removed from V and 0 bases from J, the gap between germline ends came to 11 bases. Here the CDR3 reads CASSLRAGSSYNEQFF. The CDR3 nucleotides are TGTGCCAGCAGTTTACGGGCGGGAAGCTCCTACAATGAGCAGTTCTTC.

This sequence joins TRBV29-1 and TRBJ2-5; TRBD1 matches 8 bases. Germline assignment: CDR1 SQVTM and CDR2 ANQGSEA. The J segment lost 4 bases and the V segment lost 3 bases, leaving 7 bases of the junction unmatched. The CDR3 length is 14 residues. The CDR3 DNA reads as TGCAGCGTTGATCGCGGACAGGGATCAGAGACCCAGTACTTC. Residues: CSVDRGQGSETQYF. Looking up the rest from reference TRBV29-1 and TRBJ2-5 gives the full variable domain: SAVISQKPSRDICQRGTSLTIQCQVDSQVTMMFWYRQQPGQSLTLIATANQGSEATYESGFVIDKFPISRPNLTFSTLTVSNMSPEDSSIYLCSVDRGQGSETQYFGPGTRLLVL.

This clone turned up a few times. The rearrangement links TRBV30 to TRBJ1-4; 8 bases match TRBD1. V lost 1 base, J lost 8 bases, and 6 bases stayed unmatched. The CDR3 runs 14 residues. Germline-derived CDR1 and CDR2 are GTSNPN and SVGIG (reference sequence). In DNA, the CDR3 is TGTGCCTGGAGTGCCGGGACAGGAGGGGAAAAACTGTTTTTT. Translation: CAWSAGTGGEKLFF.

This clone has just one count. The rearrangement links TRBV19 to TRBJ1-6, with 10 bases identical to TRBD1. With V trimmed by 3 bases and J by 2 bases, 13 bases remained unmatched. CDR1 is LNHDA and CDR2 is SQIVND in the germline V gene (reference sequence). The CDR3 spans 20 residues. The chain's CDR3 is CASSMKSRDRGSTYNSPLHF. As DNA, the CDR3 is TGTGCCAGTAGTATGAAATCCCGGGACAGGGGTAGCACCTATAATTCACCCCTCCACTTT.

The CDR3 protein is CASGTGGNTGELFF. For the CDR3, the DNA is TGCGCCAGCGGGACAGGGGGGAACACCGGGGAGCTGTTTTTT. The V and J genes are TRBV5-1 and TRBJ2-2; 11 bases are a match to TRBD1. Germline V gene sequence: CDR1 SGHRS, CDR2 YFSETQ. CDR3 length: 14 residues. The trim removed 7 bases at V and 1 base at J, leaving 0 bases unmatched.

The gene calls are TRBV11-3 and TRBJ2-1; D remains ambiguous. Germline V gives CDR1 SGHNT, CDR2 YENEEA. CDR3 length: 13 amino acids. V lost 1 base and J lost 7, with 8 bases in between. The CDR3 region is CASSLGPRNEQFF. CDR3 nucleotides: TGTGCCAGCAGCTTAGGCCCAAGGAATGAGCAGTTCTTC.

In DNA form, the CDR3 reads TGTGCCAGCAGTTACTCGTTGGAGAACACTGAAGCTTTCTTT. Its protein product is CASSYSLENTEAFF. V gene TRBV6-5 combines with J gene TRBJ1-1; D uncertain. Between the trimmed V and J ends, which lost 0 bases and 1 base, there was a span of 6 bases. Germline V lookup: CDR1 MNHEY, CDR2 SVGAGI. The CDR3 has 14 amino acids.

The chain links TRBV5-1 to TRBJ1-1; D is possibly TRBD1 (5 bases). In germline, CDR1 is SGHRS, CDR2 YFSETQ. Trimming stripped 3 bases from V and 2 bases from J, with 14 bases between. This CDR3 is 15 amino acids long. CDR3 sequence: CASSSAGPGNTEAFF. The CDR3 nucleotides read TGCGCCAGCAGCTCGGCGGGACCCGGAAACACTGAAGCTTTCTTT.

The V and J genes are TRBV9 and TRBJ1-2, with D perhaps matching TRBD1 (6 bases). The germline V and J ends were trimmed by 6 bases and 1 base, with 16 bases remaining between them. Germline V gene sequence: CDR1 SGDLS, CDR2 YYNGEE. This CDR3 region has 15 residues. Written as DNA, the CDR3 is TGTGCCAGCACCGCCGGGACACCGCTTAACTATGGCTACACCTTC. It specifies CASTAGTPLNYGYTF.

The chain has TRBV28 and TRBJ1-4; 9 nucleotides match TRBD1. The CDR3 consists of 18 residues. Trimming at V came to 6 bases and at J to 0 bases, leaving 11 bases not matched to a gene. Germline-derived CDR1 and CDR2 are MDHEN and SYDVKM. The DNA of the CDR3 is TGTGCCAGCAGAGAGAACAGGGGGCCTACTTCAACTAATGAAAAACTGTTTTTT. Its protein product is CASRENRGPTSTNEKLFF.

This chain joins TRBV2 and TRBJ1-4; a weak D match, TRBD1 (6 bases). Germline V CDR1 and CDR2: SNHLY, FYNNEI. Deletions cut 7 bases from V and 7 bases from J, with 16 bases between. The CDR3 spans 14 residues. CDR3 nucleotides: TGTGCCAGCAACCGGGGCAGGGGACCTGAAAAACTGTTTTTT. This gives the protein CASNRGRGPEKLFF.

This chain uses TRBV30 with TRBJ1-2; perhaps TRBD1 as D (5 bases). Germline V gene sequence: CDR1 GTSNPN, CDR2 SVGIG (reference sequence). The V and J ends lost 3 bases and 7 bases respectively, with 27 bases between them. The CDR3 consists of 17 residues. The CDR3 coding sequence is TGTGCCTGGAGCGTAAGGCCGCCTGGGGCCCTATGGTTTGGCTACACCTTC. Its translation is CAWSVRPPGALWFGYTF.

The chain recombines TRBV25-1 with TRBJ2-3, with TRBD1 matching 9 bases. The germline gives CDR1 MGHDK, CDR2 SYGVNS. The CDR3 totals 13 residues. The CDR3, as DNA: TGTGTAAGGACAGGGGAACTGAGGCATACGCAGTATTTT. It codes for CVRTGELRHTQYF.

The chain is built from TRBV5-4 and TRBJ2-6; D gene ambiguous. Per the germline V gene, CDR1 is SGHNT and CDR2 is YYREEE (reference sequence). The germline V and J ends were trimmed by 5 bases and 4 bases, with 13 bases remaining between them. The CDR3 covers 15 residues. The CDR3 coding sequence is TGTGCCAGCAGTTCCCAACAGCACGGGGCCAACGTCCTGACTTTC. The encoded protein is CASSSQQHGANVLTF.

This chain joins TRBV11-2 and TRBJ2-5, with 10 bases that match TRBD2. Germline lookup yields CDR1 SGHAT and CDR2 FQNNGV. CDR3 length: 15 amino acids. V dropped 4 bases and J dropped 5; count of bases not matched to a gene: 7. The CDR3 DNA follows: TGTGCCAGCAGCTCCGAGCGGGGGGGCCGGGAGACCCAGTACTTC. Residues: CASSSERGGRETQYF.